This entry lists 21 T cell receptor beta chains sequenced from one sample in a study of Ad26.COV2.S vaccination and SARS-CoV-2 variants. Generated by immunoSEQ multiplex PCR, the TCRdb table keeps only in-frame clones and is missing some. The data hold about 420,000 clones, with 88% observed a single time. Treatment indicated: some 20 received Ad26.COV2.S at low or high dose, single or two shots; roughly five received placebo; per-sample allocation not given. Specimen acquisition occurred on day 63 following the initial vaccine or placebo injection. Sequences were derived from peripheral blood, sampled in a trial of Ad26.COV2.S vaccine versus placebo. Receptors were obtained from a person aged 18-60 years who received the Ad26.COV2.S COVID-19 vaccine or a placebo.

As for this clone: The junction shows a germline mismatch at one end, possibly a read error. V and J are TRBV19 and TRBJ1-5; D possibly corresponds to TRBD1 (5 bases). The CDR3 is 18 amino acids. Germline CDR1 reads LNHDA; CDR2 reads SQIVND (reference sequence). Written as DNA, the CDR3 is TGTGCCAGTAGTATCTTCACGGGGGGGGAGGACCCAAATCCGCCCCAGCATTTT. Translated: CASSIFTGGEDPNPPQHF.

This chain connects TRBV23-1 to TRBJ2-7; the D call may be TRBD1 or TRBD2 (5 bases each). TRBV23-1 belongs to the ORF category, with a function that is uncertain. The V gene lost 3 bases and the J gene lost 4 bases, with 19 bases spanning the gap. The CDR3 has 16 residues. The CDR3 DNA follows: TGCGCCAGCAGTCACTTTGGGGCAGGGAGAAGGTACGAGCAGTACTTC. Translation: CASSHFGAGRRYEQYF.

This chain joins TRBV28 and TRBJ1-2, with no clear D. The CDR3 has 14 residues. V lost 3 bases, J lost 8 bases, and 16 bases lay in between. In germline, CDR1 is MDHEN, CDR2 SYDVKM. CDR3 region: CASSFGVYVRGYTF. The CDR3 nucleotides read TGTGCCAGCAGTTTCGGGGTTTACGTTAGGGGCTACACCTTC.

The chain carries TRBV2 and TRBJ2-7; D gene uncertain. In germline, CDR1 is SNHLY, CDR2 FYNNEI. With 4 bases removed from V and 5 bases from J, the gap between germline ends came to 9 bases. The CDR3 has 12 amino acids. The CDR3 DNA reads TGTGCCAGCAGTGGCGTGGGTGACGAGCAGTACTTC. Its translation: CASSGVGDEQYF.

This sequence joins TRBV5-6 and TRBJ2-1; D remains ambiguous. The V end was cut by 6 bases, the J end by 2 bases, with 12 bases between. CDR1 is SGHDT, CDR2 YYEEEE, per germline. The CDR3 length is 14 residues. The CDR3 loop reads CASNNGRPYNEQFF. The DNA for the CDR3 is TGTGCCAGCAATAACGGACGACCCTACAATGAGCAGTTCTTC. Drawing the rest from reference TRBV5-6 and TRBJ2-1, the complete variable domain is DAGVTQSPTHLIKTRGQQVTLRCSPKSGHDTVSWYQQALGQGPQFIFQYYEEEERQRGNFPDRFSGHQFPNYSSELNVNALLLGDSALYLCASNNGRPYNEQFFGPGTRLTVL.

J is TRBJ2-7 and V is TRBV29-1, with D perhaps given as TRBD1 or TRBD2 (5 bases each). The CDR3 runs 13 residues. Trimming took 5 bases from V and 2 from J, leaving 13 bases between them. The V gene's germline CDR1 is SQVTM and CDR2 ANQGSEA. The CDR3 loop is CSVPGTPPYEQYF. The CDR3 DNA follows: TGCAGCGTTCCCGGGACGCCACCCTACGAGCAGTACTTC.

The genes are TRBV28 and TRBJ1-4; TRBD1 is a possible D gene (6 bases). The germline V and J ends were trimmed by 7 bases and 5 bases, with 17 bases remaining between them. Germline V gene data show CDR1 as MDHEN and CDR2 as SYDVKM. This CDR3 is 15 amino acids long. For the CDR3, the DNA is TGTGCCAGCAACATAGTGACAGGTGGGAATGAAAAACTGTTTTTT. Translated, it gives CASNIVTGGNEKLFF.

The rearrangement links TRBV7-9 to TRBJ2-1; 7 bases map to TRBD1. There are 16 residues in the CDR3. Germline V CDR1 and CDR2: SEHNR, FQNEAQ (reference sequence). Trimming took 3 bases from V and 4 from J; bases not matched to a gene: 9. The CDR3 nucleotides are TGTGCCAGCAGCTTGGTTACGGGACAGTTATACAATGAGCAGTTCTTC. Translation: CASSLVTGQLYNEQFF.

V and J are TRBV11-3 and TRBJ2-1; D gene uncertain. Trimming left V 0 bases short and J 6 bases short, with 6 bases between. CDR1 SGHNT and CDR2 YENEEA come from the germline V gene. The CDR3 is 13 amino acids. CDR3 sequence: CASSLDLPNEQFF. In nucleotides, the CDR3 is TGTGCCAGCAGCTTAGATCTACCCAATGAGCAGTTCTTC.

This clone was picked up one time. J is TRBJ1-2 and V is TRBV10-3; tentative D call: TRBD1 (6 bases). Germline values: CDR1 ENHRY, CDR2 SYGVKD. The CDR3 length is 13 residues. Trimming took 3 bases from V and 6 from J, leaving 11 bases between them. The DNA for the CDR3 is TGTGCCATCAGTGATGGGCAGGGGAATGGCTACACCTTC. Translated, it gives CAISDGQGNGYTF.

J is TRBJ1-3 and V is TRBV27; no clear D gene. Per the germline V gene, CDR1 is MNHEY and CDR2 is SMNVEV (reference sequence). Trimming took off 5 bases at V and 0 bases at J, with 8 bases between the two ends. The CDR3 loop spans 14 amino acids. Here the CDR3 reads CASSEGSSGNTIYF. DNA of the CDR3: TGTGCCAGCAGTGAGGGAAGCTCTGGAAACACCATATATTTT.

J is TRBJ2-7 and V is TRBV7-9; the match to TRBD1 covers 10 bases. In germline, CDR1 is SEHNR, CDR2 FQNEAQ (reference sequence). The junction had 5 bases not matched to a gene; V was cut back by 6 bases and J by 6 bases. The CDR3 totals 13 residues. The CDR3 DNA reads TGTGCCAGCAGGTCCGGGACAGGGGTCGAGCAGTACTTC. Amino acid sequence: CASRSGTGVEQYF.

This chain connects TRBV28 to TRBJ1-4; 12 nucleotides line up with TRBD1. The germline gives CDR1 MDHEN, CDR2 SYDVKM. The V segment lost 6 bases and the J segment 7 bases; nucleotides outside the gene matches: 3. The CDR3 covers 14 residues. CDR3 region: CASRRDRGLEKLFF. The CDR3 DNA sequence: TGTGCCAGCAGAAGGGACAGGGGGCTTGAAAAACTGTTTTTT.

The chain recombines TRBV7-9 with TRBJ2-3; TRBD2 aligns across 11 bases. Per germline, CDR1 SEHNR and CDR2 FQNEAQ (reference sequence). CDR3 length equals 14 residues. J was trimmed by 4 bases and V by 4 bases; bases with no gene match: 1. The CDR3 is CASSWGLAADTQYF. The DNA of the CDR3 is TGTGCCAGCAGCTGGGGACTAGCGGCAGATACGCAGTATTTT.

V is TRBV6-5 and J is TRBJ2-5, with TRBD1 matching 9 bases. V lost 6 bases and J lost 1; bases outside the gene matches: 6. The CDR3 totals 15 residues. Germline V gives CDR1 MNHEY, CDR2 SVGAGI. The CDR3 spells CASSDLTGGQETQYF. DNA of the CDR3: TGTGCCAGCAGCGATTTGACAGGGGGCCAAGAGACCCAGTACTTC.

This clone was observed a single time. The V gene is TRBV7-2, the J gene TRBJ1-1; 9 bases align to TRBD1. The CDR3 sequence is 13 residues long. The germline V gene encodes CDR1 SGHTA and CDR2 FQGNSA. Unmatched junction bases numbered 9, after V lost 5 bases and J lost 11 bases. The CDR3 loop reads CASSLLGQGRAFF. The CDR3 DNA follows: TGTGCCAGCAGCCTACTGGGACAGGGTAGGGCTTTCTTT.

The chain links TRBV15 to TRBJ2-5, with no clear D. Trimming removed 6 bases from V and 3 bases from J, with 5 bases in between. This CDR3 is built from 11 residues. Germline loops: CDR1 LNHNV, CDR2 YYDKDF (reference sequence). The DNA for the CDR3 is TGTGCCACCAGAAGGGAAGAGACCCAGTACTTC. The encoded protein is CATRREETQYF.

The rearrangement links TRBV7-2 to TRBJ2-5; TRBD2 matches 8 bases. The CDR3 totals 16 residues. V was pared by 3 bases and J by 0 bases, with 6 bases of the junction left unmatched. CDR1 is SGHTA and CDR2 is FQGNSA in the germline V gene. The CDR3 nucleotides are TGTGCCAGCAGCTTTGTCCGGGGGGGGTACCAAGAGACCCAGTACTTC. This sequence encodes CASSFVRGGYQETQYF.

DNA of the CDR3: TGCGCCAGCAAAGGGGTGGGGGTCAAAGAGACCCAGTACTTC. Protein product: CASKGVGVKETQYF. This chain connects TRBV5-1 to TRBJ2-5; D tentatively fits TRBD1 or TRBD2 (5 bases each). CDR1 SGHRS and CDR2 YFSETQ come from the germline V gene. V lost 6 bases and J lost 3, with 15 bases in between. This CDR3 comprises 14 residues.

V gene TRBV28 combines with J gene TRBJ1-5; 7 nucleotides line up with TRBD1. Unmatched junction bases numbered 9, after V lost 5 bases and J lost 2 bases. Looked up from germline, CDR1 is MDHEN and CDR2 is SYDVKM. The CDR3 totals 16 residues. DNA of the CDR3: TGTGCCAGCAGTCCAGAGACAGGGTTGCGCAATCAGCCCCAGCATTTT. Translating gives CASSPETGLRNQPQHF. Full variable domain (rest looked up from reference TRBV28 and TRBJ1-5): DVKVTQSSRYLVKRTGEKVFLECVQDMDHENMFWYRQDPGLGLRLIYFSYDVKMKEKGDIPEGYSVSREKKERFSLILESASTNQTSMYLCASSPETGLRNQPQHFGDGTRLSIL.

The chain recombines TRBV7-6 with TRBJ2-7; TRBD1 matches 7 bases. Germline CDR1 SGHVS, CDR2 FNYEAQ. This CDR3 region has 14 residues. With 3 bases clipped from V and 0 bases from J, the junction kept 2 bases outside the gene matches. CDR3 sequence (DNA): TGTGCCAGCAGCTTGAGGGACAGCTCCTACGAGCAGTACTTC. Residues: CASSLRDSSYEQYF.